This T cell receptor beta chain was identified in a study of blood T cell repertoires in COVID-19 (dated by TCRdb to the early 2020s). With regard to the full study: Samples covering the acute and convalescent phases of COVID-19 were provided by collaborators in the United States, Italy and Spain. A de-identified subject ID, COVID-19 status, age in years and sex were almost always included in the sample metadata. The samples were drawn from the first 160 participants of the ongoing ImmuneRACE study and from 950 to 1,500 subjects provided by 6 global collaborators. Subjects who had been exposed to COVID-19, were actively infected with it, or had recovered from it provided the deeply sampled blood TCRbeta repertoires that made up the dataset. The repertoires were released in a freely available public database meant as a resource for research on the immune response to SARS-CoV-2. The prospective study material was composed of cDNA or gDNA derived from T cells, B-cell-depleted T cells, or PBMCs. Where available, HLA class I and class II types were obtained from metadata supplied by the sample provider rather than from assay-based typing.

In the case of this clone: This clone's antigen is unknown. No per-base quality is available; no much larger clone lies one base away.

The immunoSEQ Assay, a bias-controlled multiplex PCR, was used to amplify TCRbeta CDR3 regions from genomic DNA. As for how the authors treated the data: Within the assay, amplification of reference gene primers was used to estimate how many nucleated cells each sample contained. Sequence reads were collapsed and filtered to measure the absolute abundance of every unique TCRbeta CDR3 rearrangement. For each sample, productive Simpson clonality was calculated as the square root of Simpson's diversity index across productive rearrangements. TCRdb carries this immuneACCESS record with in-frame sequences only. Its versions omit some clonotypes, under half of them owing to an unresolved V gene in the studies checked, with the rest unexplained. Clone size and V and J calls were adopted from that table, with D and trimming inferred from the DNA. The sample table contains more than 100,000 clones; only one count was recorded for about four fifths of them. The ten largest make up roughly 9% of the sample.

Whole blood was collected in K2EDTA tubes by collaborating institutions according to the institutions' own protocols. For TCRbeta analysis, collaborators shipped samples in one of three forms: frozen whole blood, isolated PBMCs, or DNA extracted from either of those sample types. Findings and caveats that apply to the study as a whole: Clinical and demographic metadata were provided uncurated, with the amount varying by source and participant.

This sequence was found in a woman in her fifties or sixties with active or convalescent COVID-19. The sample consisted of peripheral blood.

The nucleotides read TGTGCCAGCAGCCCAACAACAAACTCTGGGGCCAACGTCCTGACTTTC. This translates into CASSPTTNSGANVLTF. The chain was built from TRBV4-2 and TRBJ2-6, with an unclear D gene assignment. The germline V gene yields LGHNA for CDR1 and YNFKEQ for CDR2. The germline ends are 10 bases apart after V is trimmed by 4 bases and J by 0 bases. Measured from the cysteine to the phenylalanine, the CDR3 is 16 residues long. Left in the record is the CDR3 DNA by itself, 48 bases read in frame from the first base.